This TCR beta chain was identified in a study of T cells and Merkel cell carcinoma outcomes. Method: immunoSEQ multiplex PCR; TCRdb's copy keeps in-frame clones and lacks some. The sample holds about 3,000 clones; 75% to 80% are singletons and the top ten take about 17%. About this clone itself: Its specificity is not known.

The CDR3 has 15 amino acids. In germline, CDR1 is MDHEN, CDR2 SYDVKM. Trimming shortened V by 4 bases and J by 2 bases, and 11 bases separated the two germline ends. Study-level findings and limits: In Merkel cell carcinoma, repertoire and T-cell density reportedly predicted outcomes.

The clonotype originates from a human donor with Merkel cell carcinoma. The rearrangement uses TRBV28 and TRBJ2-2, with D perhaps TRBD2 (7 bases). The sample consisted of tumor tissue from Merkel cell carcinoma. The DNA of the CDR3 is TGTGCCAGCAGTTGGGGGGGGCCCAACACCGGGGAGCTGTTTTTT. This sequence encodes CASSWGGPNTGELFF.